Each of the 2 T cell receptor beta chains below was sequenced from the same sample in a study of shared clonotypes between healthy human individuals. CD8 cells regarded as naive lacked CD45RO, were positively chosen for CCR7, and omitted terminally differentiated effector memory CD45RA+ cells. The method was immunoSEQ multiplex PCR; TCRdb's version includes in-frame clones alone and lacks a portion of them. Here the sample spans around 2.1 million clones, about 92% being singletons. Material for sequencing was naive CD8+ T cells from PBMCs. The source of these receptors is a man aged 18 to 30 in good health. Some clones in this sample may be carry-over from other donors' samples.

The gene calls are TRBV19 and TRBJ1-1; D gene ambiguous. Germline-derived CDR1 and CDR2 are LNHDA and SQIVND (reference sequence). This CDR3 spans 12 amino acids. The V end lost 1 base, the J end lost 10 bases, and 10 bases lay between the germline ends. CDR3 loop: CASSIGSVGAFF. The CDR3 DNA sequence: TGTGCCAGTAGTATAGGGTCGGTGGGAGCTTTCTTT.

The rearrangement joins TRBV4-1 to TRBJ2-2, with 7 positions matching TRBD1. J was trimmed by 7 bases and V by 4 bases; bases with no gene match: 6. The germline CDR1 and CDR2 sequences are MGHRA and YSYEKL. CDR3 length equals 14 residues. CDR3 nucleotide sequence: TGCGCCAGCAGCCCAAGGGGGCTGGGCGGGGAGCTGTTTTTT. Translated: CASSPRGLGGELFF.